The T cell receptor (beta chain) described here comes from a study of T cell responses to AZD1222 COVID-19 vaccine. Regarding the study as a whole: Only a handful of AZD1222 recipients, five to seven in all, had baseline seropositivity. A reported finding is that nearly half of spike-specific TCRs target unmutated variant regions. Donors in the cohort were predominantly white British and more often female, and clonal diversity was possibly underestimated.

The CDR3 covers 17 residues. V trimming: 3 bases; J trimming: 2 bases; junction bases outside the gene matches: 10. The germline V gene has CDR1 MNHEY and CDR2 SMNVEV (reference sequence). Assay used: immunoSEQ multiplex PCR; TCRdb lists only in-frame clones, some missing. The top ten hold roughly 11% of the sample, which has around 80,000 clones, about 88% seen once. A word on this clone: The antigen remains unidentified.

The sample in question was peripheral blood, obtained on day 0 of AZD1222 vaccination. The receptor's source is an adult in good health. This chain connects TRBV27 to TRBJ1-3; 7 nucleotides agree with TRBD1. DNA of the CDR3: TGTGCCAGCAGTTTGGGCGTAGGGGGCGGCCCTGGAAACACCATATATTTT. Translation: CASSLGVGGGPGNTIYF.